Each of the 27 T cell receptor beta chains below was sequenced from the same sample in a study of shared clonotypes between healthy human individuals. Here immunoSEQ multiplex PCR was the method, and the copy in TCRdb shows in-frame clones only, minus some. The repertoire holds 2 million to 2.5 million clones, with 93% as singletons. Naive CD8 cells lacked CD45RO, underwent positive selection for CCR7 and left out terminally differentiated effector memory CD45RA+ cells. Input material: naive CD8+ T cells from PBMCs. Receptors were obtained from a man between 18 and 29 years old in good health. Some clones in this sample may be carry-over from other donors' samples.

As for this clone: The same CDR3 also results from other DNA sequences found in this sample. This chain uses TRBV29-1 with TRBJ2-7, with 10 bases matching TRBD2. J gave up 3 bases and V 5 bases, and 4 bases lay outside the gene matches. The CDR3 contains 13 residues. Per the germline V gene, CDR1 is SQVTM and CDR2 is ANQGSEA. The CDR3 nucleotides are TGCAGCGTTTCGGGGACTAGCGTCTACGAGCAGTACTTC. Translating it yields CSVSGTSVYEQYF.

The chain employs TRBV4-1 and TRBJ1-2; unclear D gene. V lost 1 base, J lost 0 bases, and 12 bases lay in between. Germline V gene lookup returns CDR1 MGHRA and CDR2 YSYEKL. The CDR3 totals 16 residues. The CDR3 DNA reads as TGCGCCAGCAGCCAAGTCTGGGAAGTTACTAACTATGGCTACACCTTC. Amino acid sequence: CASSQVWEVTNYGYTF.

This rearrangement joins TRBV5-4 to TRBJ1-5, with no clear D. The CDR3 length is 13 residues. Germline CDR1 SGHNT, CDR2 YYREEE (reference sequence). The ends were cut back, 4 bases at V and 6 bases at J, with 11 bases in the middle. CDR3 amino acids: CASSQPGVQPQHF. CDR3 DNA: TGTGCCAGCAGCCAACCCGGGGTTCAGCCCCAGCATTTT.

The chain couples TRBV28 to TRBJ1-4; a weak D match, TRBD1 (5 bases). V was shortened by 7 bases and J by 5 bases, with 14 bases between the two germline ends. Germline lookup yields CDR1 MDHEN and CDR2 SYDVKM. This CDR3 region has 14 residues. The DNA of the CDR3 is TGTGCCAGCAAACTGTGGGGGAACAATGAAAAACTGTTTTTT. This sequence encodes CASKLWGNNEKLFF.

J is TRBJ1-1 and V is TRBV30; D not certain. The CDR3 has 13 amino acids. Germline CDR1 is GTSNPN and CDR2 is SVGIG (reference sequence). V was shortened by 0 bases and J by 0 bases, with 5 bases between the two germline ends. The CDR3 loop reads CAWSVGMNTEAFF. The CDR3, as DNA: TGTGCCTGGAGTGTGGGTATGAACACTGAAGCTTTCTTT.

Worth noting for this clone: The same CDR3 is also encoded by other DNA sequences in this sample. The chain has TRBV6-5 and TRBJ2-7; 9 bases are shared with TRBD1. The CDR3 is 14 residues long. V shed 5 bases, J shed 2 bases, and the junction held 4 bases outside the gene matches. CDR1 and CDR2 (germline): MNHEY, SVGAGI. CDR3 amino acids: CASSHRDRAYEQYF. The DNA of the CDR3 is TGTGCCAGCAGTCACCGGGACAGGGCCTACGAGCAGTACTTC.

Regarding this clone: An end of the junction does not agree with germline; a read error may underlie this. The chain combines TRBV28 with TRBJ2-1, with D tentatively TRBD2 (5 bases). CDR3 length equals 16 residues. Germline V gene lookup returns CDR1 MDHEN and CDR2 SYDVKM. The CDR3 loop reads CASSFFTLDSFNEQFF. The DNA for the CDR3 is TGTGCCAGCAGTTTTTTTACGTTGGACTCCTTCAATGAGCAGTTCTTC. The complete variable domain, with remaining parts taken from reference TRBV28 and TRBJ2-1, reads DVKVTQSSRYLVKRTGEKVFLECVQDMDHENMFWYRQDPGLGLRLIYFSYDVKMKEKGDIPEGYSVSREKKERFSLILESASTNQTSMYLCASSFFTLDSFNEQFFGPGTRLTVL.

The chain uses TRBV10-2 and TRBJ2-7, with 9 bases fitting TRBD1. The junction had 3 bases not matched to a gene; V was cut back by 0 bases and J by 0 bases. The CDR3 has 16 residues. The germline V gene has CDR1 WSHSY and CDR2 SAAADI. This CDR3 is CASSESGQGTSYEQYF. DNA for the CDR3: TGCGCCAGCAGTGAGTCAGGACAGGGGACCTCCTACGAGCAGTACTTC.

The V gene is TRBV19, the J gene TRBJ2-7, with TRBD1 identical over 8 bases. The CDR3 runs 15 residues. The J segment lost 1 base and the V segment lost 5 bases, leaving 7 bases of the junction unmatched. Germline CDR1 reads LNHDA; CDR2 reads SQIVND (reference sequence). The CDR3 reads CASSLGQDPSYEQYF. The CDR3, as DNA: TGTGCCAGTAGTTTGGGACAGGACCCTTCCTACGAGCAGTACTTC.

The chain links TRBV28 to TRBJ2-7; 7 bases agree with TRBD2. Trimming took 5 bases from V and 0 from J; bases not matched to a gene: 7. Germline V gives CDR1 MDHEN, CDR2 SYDVKM. This CDR3 spans 15 amino acids. The CDR3 DNA reads TGTGCCAGCAGTCTCACTAGCGCCAGCTCCTACGAGCAGTACTTC. Translating it yields CASSLTSASSYEQYF.

In regard to this clone: Other DNA sequences within the sample encode an identical CDR3. The rearrangement links TRBV29-1 to TRBJ2-5; TRBD2 might be the D (5 bases). CDR3 length: 13 amino acids. The germline V gene has CDR1 SQVTM and CDR2 ANQGSEA. V was trimmed by 3 bases and J by 4 bases, leaving 12 bases between them. The CDR3 DNA reads as TGCAGCGTTGAGTCGGGATTAGGAGAGACCCAGTACTTC. Amino acids: CSVESGLGETQYF.

The chain combines TRBV7-9 with TRBJ1-2, with D unresolved. Germline values: CDR1 SEHNR, CDR2 FQNEAQ (reference sequence). The CDR3 sequence is 14 residues long. V shed 0 bases and J shed 4 bases, with 9 bases lying between them. CDR3 loop: CASSLATAAYGYTF. In DNA, the CDR3 is TGTGCCAGCAGCTTAGCGACCGCCGCCTATGGCTACACCTTC.

The chain joins TRBV29-1 to TRBJ1-2, with unresolved D. V was clipped by 4 bases and J by 2 bases, with 8 bases between them. CDR1 is SQVTM, CDR2 ANQGSEA, per germline. The CDR3 loop spans 12 amino acids. This CDR3 reads CSVVEPNYGYTF. Here the CDR3 DNA reads TGCAGCGTTGTTGAGCCCAACTATGGCTACACCTTC.

This clone was recorded once. The chain combines TRBV7-3 with TRBJ2-3, with 7 bases matching TRBD1. Trimming cost V 4 bases and J 2 bases; bases outside gene matches: 6. The length of the CDR3 is 15 residues. Germline V gene lookup returns CDR1 SGHTA and CDR2 FQGTGA. CDR3 protein: CASSSGTAPTDTQYF. DNA for the CDR3: TGTGCCAGCAGCTCCGGGACAGCACCCACAGATACGCAGTATTTT. Full variable domain (remainder filled in from reference TRBV7-3 and TRBJ2-3): GAGVSQTPSNKVTEKGKYVELRCDPISGHTALYWYRQSLGQGPEFLIYFQGTGAADDSGLPNDRFFAVRPEGSVSTLKIQRTERGDSAVYLCASSSGTAPTDTQYFGPGTRLTVL.

The chain combines TRBV18 with TRBJ1-3; D perhaps matches TRBD1 (5 bases). The CDR3 loop spans 13 amino acids. V lost 3 bases and J lost 3, with 6 bases in between. CDR1 KGHSH and CDR2 LQKENI come from the germline V gene. CDR3 nucleotide sequence: TGTGCCAGCTCACCGGGGGGTGGAAACACCATATATTTT. Translating it yields CASSPGGGNTIYF.

CDR3 nucleotide sequence: TGTGCCAGCAGCTCGACAGGGCTCACAGATACGCAGTATTTT. Translated, it gives CASSSTGLTDTQYF. The chain joins TRBV9 to TRBJ2-3, with 7 bases aligning to TRBD1. This CDR3 contains 14 residues. Looked up from germline, CDR1 is SGDLS and CDR2 is YYNGEE. Unmatched junction bases numbered 4, after V lost 4 bases and J lost 2 bases.

The gene calls are TRBV6-1 and TRBJ2-7, with D unclear. Germline V CDR1 and CDR2: MNHNS, SASEGT. The V end lost 2 bases, the J end lost 0 bases, and 11 bases lay between the germline ends. This CDR3 is 15 amino acids long. The CDR3: CASSEIIGSSYEQYF. CDR3 in DNA: TGTGCCAGCAGTGAAATTATTGGAAGCTCCTACGAGCAGTACTTC.

DNA of the CDR3: TGTGCCAGCAGTTTATCAGCCTTCAGCTCCTACGAGCAGTACTTC. It specifies CASSLSAFSSYEQYF. This sequence joins TRBV27 and TRBJ2-7, with D hard to call. V shed 0 bases and J shed 0 bases, with 9 bases lying between them. The germline V gene encodes CDR1 MNHEY and CDR2 SMNVEV (reference sequence). The CDR3 contains 15 residues.

The sample holds one count of this clone. Other DNA sequences in this sample translate to the same CDR3. The V and J genes are TRBV7-9 and TRBJ1-2; D not certain. With 5 bases removed from V and 4 bases from J, the gap between germline ends came to 5 bases. Germline CDR1 and CDR2: SEHNR and FQNEAQ (reference sequence). The CDR3 totals 11 residues. CDR3 nucleotides: TGTGCCAGCAGCCCAGGCTATGGCTACACCTTC. Translation gives CASSPGYGYTF.

The CDR3 region has the DNA TGCGCCAGCAGTGAATGGGGCACCCACGAGCAGTACTTC. It translates to CASSEWGTHEQYF. This sequence joins TRBV10-2 and TRBJ2-7; maybe TRBD1 (5 bases). Deletions cut 3 bases from V and 5 bases from J, with 11 bases between. This CDR3 has 13 amino acids. In germline, CDR1 is WSHSY, CDR2 SAAADI.

The chain is built from TRBV2 and TRBJ2-7, with 10 bases that match TRBD2. The CDR3 totals 16 residues. Per the germline V gene, CDR1 is SNHLY and CDR2 is FYNNEI. The V and J ends lost 4 bases and 2 bases, in that order; junction bases with no gene match: 8. DNA of the CDR3: TGTGCCAGCAGTGGACTAGCGGGCTCGCATCCCTACGAGCAGTACTTC. Translating it yields CASSGLAGSHPYEQYF. Combining the CDR3 with reference TRBV2 and TRBJ2-7 gives the whole variable domain EPEVTQTPSHQVTQMGQEVILRCVPISNHLYFYWYRQILGQKVEFLVSFYNNEISEKSEIFDDQFSVERPDGSNFTLKIRSTKLEDSAMYFCASSGLAGSHPYEQYFGPGTRLTVT.

The chain uses TRBV11-2 and TRBJ2-1; TRBD2 is a possible D gene (5 bases). This CDR3 has 12 residues. The germline CDR1 and CDR2 sequences are SGHAT and FQNNGV. The V end lost 4 bases, the J end lost 9 bases, and 10 bases lay between the germline ends. CDR3 nucleotide sequence: TGTGCCAGCAGCTCAATGAGCGGTGAGCAGTTCTTC. Protein: CASSSMSGEQFF.

The rearrangement links TRBV28 to TRBJ1-5; 10 nucleotides agree with TRBD1. Per the germline V gene, CDR1 is MDHEN and CDR2 is SYDVKM. The CDR3 length is 14 residues. Trimming took 6 bases from V and 4 from J; bases not matched to a gene: 3. CDR3 loop: CASSDRGQNQPQHF. The CDR3 DNA follows: TGTGCCAGCAGCGACAGGGGGCAAAATCAGCCCCAGCATTTT.

The chain carries TRBV28 and TRBJ2-7; D is unresolved. Germline CDR1 and CDR2: MDHEN and SYDVKM. Trimming took off 7 bases at V and 4 bases at J, with 20 bases between the two ends. This CDR3 region has 15 residues. The CDR3 sequence: CASTETPPVGYEQYF. Here the CDR3 DNA reads TGTGCCAGCACCGAGACCCCTCCTGTGGGGTACGAGCAGTACTTC.

The rearrangement uses TRBV19 and TRBJ2-5; D not certain. Germline CDR1 and CDR2: LNHDA and SQIVND (reference sequence). The V gene lost 3 bases and the J gene lost 2 bases, with 13 bases spanning the gap. This CDR3 spans 15 amino acids. CDR3 region: CASSMSPSAQETQYF. CDR3 bases: TGTGCCAGTAGTATGTCCCCGTCGGCTCAAGAGACCCAGTACTTC.

This clone was counted a few times. This specimen includes other DNA sequences encoding the same CDR3. The V call is TRBV27, the J call TRBJ2-7; D gene uncertain. This CDR3 comprises 13 residues. V was clipped by 5 bases and J by 0 bases, with 8 bases between them. Germline V gives CDR1 MNHEY, CDR2 SMNVEV (reference sequence). The CDR3 nucleotides are TGTGCCAGCAGTCCCACAGCCTCCTACGAGCAGTACTTC. Amino acids: CASSPTASYEQYF.

The rearrangement joins TRBV7-9 to TRBJ2-2; possible D gene TRBD1, 6 bases. The V end lost 1 base, the J end lost 4 bases, and 19 bases lay between the germline ends. The germline V gene has CDR1 SEHNR and CDR2 FQNEAQ (reference sequence). This CDR3 is 18 amino acids long. In nucleotides, the CDR3 is TGTGCCAGCAGCTTAGGTTGGAGTACAGGGTTCCCCACCGGGGAGCTGTTTTTT. Its protein is CASSLGWSTGFPTGELFF.